This TCR beta chain was sequenced during a study of CD8 T cells in Susac syndrome. Regarding the study as a whole: Individuals included in the TCR sequencing and HLA analysis were acknowledged by the study to be relatively few in number.

With respect to this clonotype: The antigen remains undetermined.

In blood CD8+ and CD4+ T cells, TCR beta underwent sequencing. Treatment-naive patients with stable or active relapsing-remitting disease were the multiple sclerosis controls. A quantity of roughly 0.5 to 1 ug RNA underwent reverse transcription using random hexamers. Multiplex PCR with immunoSEQ amplified the TCR beta CDR3 across 54 Vbeta and 13 Jbeta. Each CDR3 protein gets one entry after TCRdb re-called the immunoSEQ multiplex PCR reads with MiXCR. The sample lists 160,000 or so distinct CDR3 sequences, roughly 95% occurring once. The CDR3 is 13 amino acids. CDR1 is SEHNR, CDR2 FQNEAQ, per germline (reference sequence). Trimming took 6 bases from V and 12 from J, leaving 20 bases between them.

The clonotype was recovered from a human donor with multiple sclerosis. Sequencing was done on a sample of CD4+ T cells from PBMCs. The chain links TRBV7-9 to TRBJ1-2; tentative D call: TRBD1 (5 bases). The CDR3 DNA sequence: TGTGCCAGCAGTCCCCAGGGATTGGGAGGCCACACCTTC. It is translated as CASSPQGLGGHTF.